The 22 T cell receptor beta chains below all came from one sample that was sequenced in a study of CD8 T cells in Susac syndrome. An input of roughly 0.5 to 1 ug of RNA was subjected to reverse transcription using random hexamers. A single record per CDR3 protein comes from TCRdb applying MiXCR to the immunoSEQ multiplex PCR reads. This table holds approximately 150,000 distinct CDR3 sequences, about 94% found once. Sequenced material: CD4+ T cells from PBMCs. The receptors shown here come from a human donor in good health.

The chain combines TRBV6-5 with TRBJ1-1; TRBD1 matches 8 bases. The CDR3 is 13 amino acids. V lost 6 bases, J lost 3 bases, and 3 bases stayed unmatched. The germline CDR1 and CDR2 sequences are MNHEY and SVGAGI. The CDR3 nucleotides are TGTGCCAGCAGCCACAGGGGGGACACTGAAGCTTTCTTT. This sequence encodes CASSHRGDTEAFF.

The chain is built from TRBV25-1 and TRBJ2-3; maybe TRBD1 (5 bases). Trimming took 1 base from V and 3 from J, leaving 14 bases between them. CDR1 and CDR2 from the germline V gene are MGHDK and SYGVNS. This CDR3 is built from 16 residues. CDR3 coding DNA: TGTGCCAGCAGTGAATTCGGCAGGGTTAGGACAGATACGCAGTATTTT. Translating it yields CASSEFGRVRTDTQYF.

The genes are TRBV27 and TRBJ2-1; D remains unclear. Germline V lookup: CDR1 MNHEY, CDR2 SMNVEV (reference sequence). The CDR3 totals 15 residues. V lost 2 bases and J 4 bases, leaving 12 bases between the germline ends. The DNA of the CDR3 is TGTGCCAGCAGTTTACCCCCGGGCAGATACAATGAGCAGTTCTTC. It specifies CASSLPPGRYNEQFF.

CDR3 nucleotides: TGTGCCAGCAGCCAAGCTCAACTCCCTACAGATACGCAGTATTTT. Encoded protein: CASSQAQLPTDTQYF. V usage is TRBV4-2 and J usage is TRBJ2-3; D not resolved. The CDR3 sequence is 15 residues long. CDR1 LGHNA and CDR2 YNFKEQ come from the germline V gene. V was clipped by 1 base and J by 3 bases, with 11 bases between them.

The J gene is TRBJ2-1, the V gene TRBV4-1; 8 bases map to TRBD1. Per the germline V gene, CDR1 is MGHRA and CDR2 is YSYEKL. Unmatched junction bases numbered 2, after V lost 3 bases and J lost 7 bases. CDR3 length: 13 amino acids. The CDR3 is CASSHRTGNEQFF. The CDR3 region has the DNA TGCGCCAGCAGCCACAGGACAGGGAATGAGCAGTTCTTC.

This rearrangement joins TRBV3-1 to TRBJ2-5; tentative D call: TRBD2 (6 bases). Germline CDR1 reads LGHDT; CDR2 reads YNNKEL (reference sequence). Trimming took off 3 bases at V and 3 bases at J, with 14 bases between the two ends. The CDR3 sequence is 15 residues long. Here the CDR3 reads CASSHHTSGEETQYF. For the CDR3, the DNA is TGTGCCAGCAGCCATCACACTTCGGGGGAAGAGACCCAGTACTTC.

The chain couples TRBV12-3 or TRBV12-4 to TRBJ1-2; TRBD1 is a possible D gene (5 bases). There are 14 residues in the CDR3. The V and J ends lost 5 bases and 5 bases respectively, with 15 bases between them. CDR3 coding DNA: TGTGCCAGCAGTACCCGCAGGGCTTCATATGGCTACACCTTC. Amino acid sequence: CASSTRRASYGYTF.

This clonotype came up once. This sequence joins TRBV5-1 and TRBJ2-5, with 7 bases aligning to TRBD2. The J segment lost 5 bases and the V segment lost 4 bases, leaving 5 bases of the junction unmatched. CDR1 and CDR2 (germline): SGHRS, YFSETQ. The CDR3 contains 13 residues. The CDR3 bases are TGCGCCAGCAGCGCGGGACTAACGGAGACCCAGTACTTC. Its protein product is CASSAGLTETQYF.

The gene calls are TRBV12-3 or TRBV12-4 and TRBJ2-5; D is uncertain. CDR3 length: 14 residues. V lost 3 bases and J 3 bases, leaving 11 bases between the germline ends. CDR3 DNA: TGTGCCAGCAGTTTGTATGGTCTGGAAGAGACCCAGTACTTC. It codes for CASSLYGLEETQYF.

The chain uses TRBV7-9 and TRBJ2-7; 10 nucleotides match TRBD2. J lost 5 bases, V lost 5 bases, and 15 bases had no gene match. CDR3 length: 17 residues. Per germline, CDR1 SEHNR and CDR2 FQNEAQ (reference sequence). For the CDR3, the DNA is TGTGCCAGCAGCCCTCACCGCTTACTAGCGGGGTCCAACGAGCAGTACTTC. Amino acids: CASSPHRLLAGSNEQYF. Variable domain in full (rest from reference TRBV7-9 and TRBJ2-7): DTGVSQNPRHKITKRGQNVTFRCDPISEHNRLYWYRQTLGQGPEFLTYFQNEAQLEKSRLLSDRFSAERPKGSFSTLEIQRTEQGDSAMYLCASSPHRLLAGSNEQYFGPGTRLTVT.

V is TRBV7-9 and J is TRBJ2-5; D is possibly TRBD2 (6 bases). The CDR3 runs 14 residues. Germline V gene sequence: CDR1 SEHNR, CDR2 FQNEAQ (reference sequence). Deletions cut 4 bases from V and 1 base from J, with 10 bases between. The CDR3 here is CASSYGGVQETQYF. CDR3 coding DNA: TGTGCCAGCAGCTATGGAGGGGTCCAAGAGACCCAGTACTTC.

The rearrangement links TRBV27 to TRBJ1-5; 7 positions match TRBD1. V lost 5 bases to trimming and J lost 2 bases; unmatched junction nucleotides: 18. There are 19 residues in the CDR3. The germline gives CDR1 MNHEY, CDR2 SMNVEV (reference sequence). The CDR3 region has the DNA TGTGCCAGCAGTAAACGGCGTTTGGTCGACAGGGTGGGCAATCAGCCCCAGCATTTT. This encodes CASSKRRLVDRVGNQPQHF.

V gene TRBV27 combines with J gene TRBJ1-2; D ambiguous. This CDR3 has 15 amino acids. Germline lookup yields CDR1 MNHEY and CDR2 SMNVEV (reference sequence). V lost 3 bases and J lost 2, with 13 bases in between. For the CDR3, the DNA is TGTGCCAGCAGTTTGGTATTCGGCTCCAACTATGGCTACACCTTC. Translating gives CASSLVFGSNYGYTF.

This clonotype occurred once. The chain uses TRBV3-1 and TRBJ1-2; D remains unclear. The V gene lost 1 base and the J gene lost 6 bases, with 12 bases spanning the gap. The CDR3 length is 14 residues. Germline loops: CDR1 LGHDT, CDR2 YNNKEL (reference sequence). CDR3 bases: TGTGCCAGCAGCCAAGGCGAAGGGTTCAATGGCTACACCTTC. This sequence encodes CASSQGEGFNGYTF.

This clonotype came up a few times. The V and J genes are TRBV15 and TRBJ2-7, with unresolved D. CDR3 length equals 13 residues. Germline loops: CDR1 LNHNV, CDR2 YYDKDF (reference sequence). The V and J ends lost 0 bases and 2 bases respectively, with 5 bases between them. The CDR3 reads CATSREHAYEQYF. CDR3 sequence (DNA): TGTGCCACCAGCAGAGAACATGCCTACGAGCAGTACTTC.

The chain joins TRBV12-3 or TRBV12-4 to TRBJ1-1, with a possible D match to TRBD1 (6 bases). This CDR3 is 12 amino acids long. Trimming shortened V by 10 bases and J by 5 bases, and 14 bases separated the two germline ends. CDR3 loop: CATKRGWTEAFF. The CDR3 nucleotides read TGTGCCACCAAAAGGGGGTGGACTGAAGCTTTCTTT.

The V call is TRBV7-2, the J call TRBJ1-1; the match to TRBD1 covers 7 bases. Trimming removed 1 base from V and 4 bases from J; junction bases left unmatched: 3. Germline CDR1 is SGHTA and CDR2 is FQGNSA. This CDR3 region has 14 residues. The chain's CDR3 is CASSLGHRGTEAFF. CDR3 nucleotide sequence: TGTGCCAGCAGCTTAGGTCACAGGGGCACTGAAGCTTTCTTT.

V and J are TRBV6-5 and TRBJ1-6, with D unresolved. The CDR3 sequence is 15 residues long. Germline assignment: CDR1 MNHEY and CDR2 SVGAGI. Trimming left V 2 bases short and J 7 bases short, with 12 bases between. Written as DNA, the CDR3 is TGTGCCAGCAGTTACGGACGGGGAGGCAATTCACCCCTCCACTTT. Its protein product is CASSYGRGGNSPLHF.

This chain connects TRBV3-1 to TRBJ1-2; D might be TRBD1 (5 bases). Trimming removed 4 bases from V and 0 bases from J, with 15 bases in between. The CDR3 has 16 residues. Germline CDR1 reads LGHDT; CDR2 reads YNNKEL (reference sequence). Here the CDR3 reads CASSPPPGAANYGYTF. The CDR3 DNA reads TGTGCCAGCAGCCCTCCCCCCGGGGCGGCTAACTATGGCTACACCTTC.

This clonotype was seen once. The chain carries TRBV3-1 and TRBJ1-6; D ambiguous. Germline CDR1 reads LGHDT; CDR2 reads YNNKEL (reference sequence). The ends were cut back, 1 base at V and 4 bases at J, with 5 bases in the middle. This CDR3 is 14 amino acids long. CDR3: CASSQVMYNSPLHF. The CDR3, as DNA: TGTGCCAGCAGCCAAGTTATGTATAATTCACCCCTCCACTTT.

The CDR3 sequence is CASGLVFRDRASNQPQHF. CDR3 bases: TGTGCTAGTGGTTTGGTATTCCGCGACAGGGCCAGCAATCAGCCCCAGCATTTT. The chain carries TRBV12-5 and TRBJ1-5, with TRBD1 identical over 7 bases. V was clipped by 0 bases and J by 1 base; unmatched bases: 9. CDR1 and CDR2 from the germline V gene are LGHNT and FRNRAP. CDR3 length equals 18 residues.

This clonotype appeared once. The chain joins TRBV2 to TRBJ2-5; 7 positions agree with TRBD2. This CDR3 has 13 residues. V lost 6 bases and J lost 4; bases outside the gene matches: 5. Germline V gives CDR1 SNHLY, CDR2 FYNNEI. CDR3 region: CASSATSRETQYF. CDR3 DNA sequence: TGTGCCAGCAGCGCGACTAGCCGAGAGACCCAGTACTTC.